Below, 16 T cell receptor beta chains from the same sample are listed, as sequenced in a study of response to subunit inactivated influenza vaccine. MiXCR, run by TCRdb on the RT-PCR reads, gives a single entry per CDR3 protein. The data show about 190,000 distinct CDR3 sequences, approximately 14% seen once. Sequencing used CD8+ T cells sorted from PBMCs, obtained around 5 days after vaccination. Source of these receptors: a man in his fifties or sixties who received an inactivated influenza vaccine.

This clonotype was observed a few times. The chain recombines TRBV11-2 with TRBJ2-5; D might be TRBD2 (6 bases). The V gene lost 2 bases and the J gene lost 5 bases, with 15 bases spanning the gap. The germline V gene encodes CDR1 SGHAT and CDR2 FQNNGV. The CDR3 is made up of 15 amino acids. The CDR3 bases are TGTGCCAGCAGCTTATGGGCGGGGTTCGAGGAGACCCAGTACTTC. Translation: CASSLWAGFEETQYF.

The V and J genes are TRBV4-3 and TRBJ1-2, with 9 bases identical to TRBD1. The CDR3 has 15 residues. The germline V gene has CDR1 LGHNA and CDR2 YSLEER. The V and J ends lost 1 base and 4 bases, in that order; junction bases with no gene match: 4. CDR3 sequence: CASSQVEGQGYGYTF. The CDR3 nucleotides are TGCGCCAGCAGCCAAGTCGAGGGACAGGGCTATGGCTACACCTTC.

This clonotype was counted only a few times. The rearrangement links TRBV13 to TRBJ2-3; TRBD1 aligns across 7 bases. This CDR3 comprises 16 residues. CDR1 is PRHDT and CDR2 is FYEKMQ in the germline V gene (reference sequence). With 5 bases clipped from V and 0 bases from J, the junction kept 8 bases outside the gene matches. The CDR3 reads CASSAIGQASTDTQYF. The CDR3 coding sequence is TGTGCCAGCAGCGCTATCGGACAGGCAAGCACAGATACGCAGTATTTT.

Remarks on this clonotype: The junction and the germline gene differ at one end; a read error may be behind it. V usage is TRBV7-9 and J usage is TRBJ2-7; 9 nucleotides align to TRBD1. The CDR3 is 15 amino acids. In germline, CDR1 is SEHNR, CDR2 FQNEAQ (reference sequence). In nucleotides, the CDR3 is TGTTCCAGCAGCGCGCCCGGGACAGGGACGTACGAGCAGTACTTC. Residues: CSSSAPGTGTYEQYF.

The V call is TRBV7-8, the J call TRBJ2-7, with 9 bases lining up with TRBD2. This CDR3 spans 15 amino acids. In germline, CDR1 is SGHVS, CDR2 FQNEAQ. V trimming: 1 base; J trimming: 2 bases; junction bases outside the gene matches: 3. CDR3 residues: CASSLEIAGAYEQYF. The CDR3 nucleotides read TGTGCCAGCAGCTTAGAAATAGCGGGAGCCTACGAGCAGTACTTC.

In this sample, this clonotype turned up a few times. V gene TRBV11-2 combines with J gene TRBJ2-3; a weak D match, TRBD2 (6 bases). The V end was cut by 8 bases, the J end by 0 bases, with 12 bases between. The CDR3 is 14 amino acids. The germline V gene has CDR1 SGHAT and CDR2 FQNNGV. This CDR3 is CASALGGSTDTQYF. CDR3 bases: TGTGCCAGCGCCCTTGGGGGGAGCACAGATACGCAGTATTTT.

The chain has TRBV4-1 and TRBJ2-7; 9 positions match TRBD1. There are 16 residues in the CDR3. Looked up from germline, CDR1 is MGHRA and CDR2 is YSYEKL. J gave up 3 bases and V 0 bases, and 6 bases lay outside the gene matches. CDR3 loop: CASSQDRGTGYYEQYF. DNA of the CDR3: TGCGCCAGCAGCCAAGATCGGGGGACAGGGTACTACGAGCAGTACTTC.

The chain joins TRBV24-1 to TRBJ2-1; D possibly matches TRBD1 or TRBD2 (6 bases each). This CDR3 contains 17 residues. V lost 4 bases and J 6 bases, leaving 21 bases between the germline ends. CDR1 and CDR2 (germline): KGHDR, SFDVKD. The CDR3 loop is CATSEPDRLGGINEQFF. The CDR3 bases are TGTGCCACCAGTGAGCCTGACAGGCTAGGGGGGATCAATGAGCAGTTCTTC.

Only a few counts were recorded for this clonotype. This sequence joins TRBV7-6 and TRBJ2-7, with 11 positions matching TRBD2. The CDR3 extends over 15 amino acids. The ends lost 5 bases at V and 1 base at J; junction bases unmatched: 4. Germline values: CDR1 SGHVS, CDR2 FNYEAQ. For the CDR3, the DNA is TGTGCCAGCAGCGTAATAGCGGGAGGGTCCTACGAGCAGTACTTC. Its protein product is CASSVIAGGSYEQYF.

The V and J genes are TRBV6-2 or TRBV6-3 and TRBJ1-6, with a tentative D call TRBD1 (5 bases). The germline V gene encodes CDR1 MNHEY and CDR2 SVGEGT. V lost 7 bases and J lost 0, with 10 bases in between. The CDR3 sequence is 15 residues long. The CDR3 DNA follows: TGTGCCAGCAACGAAGGGGTCTCCTATAATTCACCCCTCCACTTT. Translated, it gives CASNEGVSYNSPLHF.

This chain joins TRBV14 and TRBJ2-7; D is unresolved. The CDR3 spans 12 residues. V gave up 6 bases and J gave up 5 bases, with 11 bases separating them. In germline, CDR1 is SGHDN, CDR2 FVKESK. The CDR3 nucleotides read TGTGCCAGCAGTGGACCCAGGAACGAGCAGTACTTC. It translates to CASSGPRNEQYF.

The V and J genes are TRBV6-6 and TRBJ2-7, with TRBD1 matching 8 bases. The CDR3 is 13 amino acids. Germline values: CDR1 MNHNY, CDR2 SVGAGI (reference sequence). With 6 bases clipped from V and 5 bases from J, the junction kept 6 bases outside the gene matches. The CDR3 here is CASSYDRGDEQYF. CDR3 coding DNA: TGTGCCAGCAGCTACGACAGGGGCGACGAGCAGTACTTC.

The V and J genes are TRBV5-1 and TRBJ1-2; unclear D gene. V was cut by 0 bases and J by 0 bases, with 9 bases left in between. This CDR3 contains 15 residues. Germline V gives CDR1 SGHRS, CDR2 YFSETQ. As DNA, the CDR3 is TGCGCCAGCAGCTTGGACAGTCAAGCTAACTATGGCTACACCTTC. This encodes CASSLDSQANYGYTF.

The chain recombines TRBV6-2 or TRBV6-3 with TRBJ2-1, with 7 bases aligning to TRBD2. V was clipped by 5 bases and J by 2 bases; unmatched bases: 6. Germline-derived CDR1 and CDR2 are MNHEY and SVGEGT. The CDR3 is made up of 15 amino acids. The CDR3 is CASSQWGGAYNEQFF. The CDR3 region has the DNA TGTGCCAGCAGTCAGTGGGGGGGGGCCTACAATGAGCAGTTCTTC.

V usage is TRBV3-1 and J usage is TRBJ2-5; D is unclear. Looked up from germline, CDR1 is LGHDT and CDR2 is YNNKEL (reference sequence). CDR3 size: 14 residues. The V and J ends lost 0 bases and 3 bases respectively, with 8 bases between them. The CDR3 DNA sequence: TGTGCCAGCAGCCAAGAGGTAGCAGAAGAGACCCAGTACTTC. Translating gives CASSQEVAEETQYF.

This clonotype was found a few times. The J gene is TRBJ2-1, the V gene TRBV24-1; 8 bases agree with TRBD2. Trimming removed 4 bases from V and 8 bases from J; junction bases left unmatched: 12. Germline CDR1 reads KGHDR; CDR2 reads SFDVKD. This CDR3 region has 16 residues. As DNA, the CDR3 is TGTGCCACCAGTGACACATCCGGGACTAGAGTGTATGAGCAGTTCTTC. Translated: CATSDTSGTRVYEQFF.